This entry lists 8 T cell receptor beta chains sequenced from one sample in a study of blood T cells in healthy people across ages. A sample-barcoded 5' primer and a J-beta primer mix were used in a second PCR of roughly 6 to 11 cycles. MiXCR, applied by TCRdb to the 5' RACE reads, yields one record per CDR3 protein. The sample contains about 1.4 million distinct CDR3 sequences, 45% to 70% of which appear only once. The sequenced material came from blood. The origin of the receptors is a man aged 18-30 years in good health.

This clonotype was detected a few times. V and J are TRBV12-3 or TRBV12-4 and TRBJ2-1; 7 bases match TRBD1. The J segment lost 12 bases and the V segment lost 6 bases, leaving 8 bases of the junction unmatched. The CDR3 runs 12 residues. The CDR3: CASSIDRDRQFF. CDR3 coding DNA: TGTGCCAGCAGCATTGACCGGGACAGGCAGTTCTTC.

J is TRBJ2-1 and V is TRBV9; D might be TRBD1 (5 bases). Germline-derived CDR1 and CDR2 are SGDLS and YYNGEE. The CDR3 is 12 amino acids. V gave up 0 bases and J gave up 9 bases, with 7 bases separating them. The CDR3 sequence: CASSVGRGEQFF. The CDR3 region has the DNA TGTGCCAGCAGCGTAGGAAGGGGTGAGCAGTTCTTC.

The rearrangement uses TRBV15 and TRBJ2-1; 7 positions match TRBD1. Germline CDR1 is LNHNV and CDR2 is YYDKDF (reference sequence). V dropped 2 bases and J dropped 8; count of bases not matched to a gene: 6. This CDR3 has 14 amino acids. The CDR3 nucleotides are TGTGCCACCAGCAGAACTTCAGGGGGACATGAGCAGTTCTTC. Its translation is CATSRTSGGHEQFF.

The chain joins TRBV12-3 or TRBV12-4 to TRBJ2-2; D is undetermined. Trimming removed 6 bases from V and 3 bases from J, with 8 bases in between. The CDR3 consists of 13 residues. The CDR3 region has the DNA TGTGCCAGCAGGTCTGGGGACACCGGGGAGCTGTTTTTT. Amino acid sequence: CASRSGDTGELFF.

On this clonotype: A much larger clone differs from this one at a single base, so this may be a read error. The chain uses TRBV20-1 and TRBJ2-1; D is unclear. CDR3 size: 11 residues. Per germline, CDR1 DFQATT and CDR2 SNEGSKA (reference sequence). The V and J ends lost 3 bases and 10 bases respectively, with 10 bases between them. CDR3 DNA sequence: TGCAGTGCTAGCCGCTCCTACGAGCAGTTCTTC. Its protein product is CSASRSYEQFF.

The chain combines TRBV20-1 with TRBJ2-1; maybe TRBD1 (6 bases). The V gene lost 6 bases and the J gene lost 2 bases, with 11 bases spanning the gap. The germline CDR1 and CDR2 sequences are DFQATT and SNEGSKA (reference sequence). This CDR3 region has 13 residues. The CDR3 here is CSAHRVTYNEQFF. DNA of the CDR3: TGCAGTGCCCACAGGGTTACCTACAATGAGCAGTTCTTC.

This clonotype was counted between two and nine times. The chain uses TRBV4-1 and TRBJ2-7, with D unresolved. V lost 1 base to trimming and J lost 2 bases, with 6 bases between them. The V gene's germline CDR1 is MGHRA and CDR2 YSYEKL. The CDR3 sequence is 13 residues long. CDR3 bases: TGCGCCAGCAGCCAAGTTGCTACCTACGAGCAGTACTTC. Protein product: CASSQVATYEQYF.

The rearrangement uses TRBV20-1 and TRBJ2-3, with TRBD2 matching 13 bases. The CDR3 is 14 residues long. Losses at the gene ends were 6 bases for V and 1 base for J; bases not matched to a gene: 1. Germline CDR1 and CDR2: DFQATT and SNEGSKA (reference sequence). CDR3 sequence: CSAGLAGGTDTQYF. In nucleotides, the CDR3 is TGCAGTGCAGGACTAGCGGGGGGCACAGATACGCAGTATTTT.